These 27 T cell receptor beta chains share one sample of origin, sequenced in a study of shared clonotypes between healthy human individuals. Sequenced by immunoSEQ multiplex PCR; TCRdb stores in-frame clones only, minus some. The profile shows around 430,000 clones, more than 75% of them singletons. Sequencing was done on a sample of PBMCs. Source of these receptors: a woman in her 40s in good health. Some clones in this sample may be carry-over from other donors' samples.

The chain carries TRBV28 and TRBJ2-1, with D possibly called TRBD1 or TRBD2 (5 bases each). This CDR3 region has 15 residues. CDR1 is MDHEN and CDR2 is SYDVKM in the germline V gene. The V end was cut by 3 bases, the J end by 9 bases, with 18 bases between. The CDR3 loop reads CASSLWGREGFEQFF. CDR3 DNA: TGTGCCAGCAGTTTGTGGGGGAGAGAGGGCTTTGAGCAGTTCTTC.

This clone was detected only a few times. The CDR3 loop reads CAISERDASSYNEQFF. In DNA, the CDR3 is TGTGCCATCAGTGAACGGGACGCGAGCTCCTACAATGAGCAGTTCTTC. V and J are TRBV10-3 and TRBJ2-1, with D perhaps TRBD1 or TRBD2 (5 bases each). Trimming took off 3 bases at V and 0 bases at J, with 12 bases between the two ends. Germline-derived CDR1 and CDR2 are ENHRY and SYGVKD. The CDR3 extends over 16 amino acids.

The chain joins TRBV5-1 to TRBJ2-5, with TRBD2 as a possible D gene (7 bases). Per the germline V gene, CDR1 is SGHRS and CDR2 is YFSETQ. The CDR3 totals 15 residues. V dropped 5 bases and J dropped 0 bases, with 14 bases sitting between them. The CDR3 here is CASSPQGGYQETQYF. CDR3 nucleotides: TGCGCCAGCAGTCCACAGGGAGGGTACCAAGAGACCCAGTACTTC.

V gene TRBV6-5 combines with J gene TRBJ2-3; a weak D match, TRBD1 (6 bases). With 4 bases removed from V and 0 bases from J, the gap between germline ends came to 11 bases. Germline CDR1 and CDR2: MNHEY and SVGAGI. The CDR3 loop spans 15 amino acids. The CDR3 here is CASSLVGASTDTQYF. CDR3 nucleotide sequence: TGTGCCAGCAGTTTAGTGGGGGCTAGCACAGATACGCAGTATTTT.

The CDR3 DNA is TGTGCCAGCAGTCGGACAGCTCCGGGACTAGCGGGAGGGCCTGGCGAGCAGTACTTC. It specifies CASSRTAPGLAGGPGEQYF. V gene TRBV27 combines with J gene TRBJ2-7, with 16 bases lining up with TRBD2. The CDR3 is 19 residues long. Germline V gene data show CDR1 as MNHEY and CDR2 as SMNVEV (reference sequence). With V trimmed by 5 bases and J by 6 bases, 16 bases remained unmatched.

This clone appeared a few times. The chain recombines TRBV6-5 with TRBJ2-1; 7 nucleotides align to TRBD2. The V gene's germline CDR1 is MNHEY and CDR2 SVGAGI. The CDR3 sequence is 15 residues long. The ends lost 2 bases at V and 4 bases at J; junction bases unmatched: 5. This CDR3 reads CASSYRASGYNEQFF. DNA of the CDR3: TGTGCCAGCAGTTACAGGGCTAGCGGTTACAATGAGCAGTTCTTC.

The chain is built from TRBV5-1 and TRBJ2-7, with D possibly matching TRBD1 (6 bases). CDR1 SGHRS and CDR2 YFSETQ come from the germline V gene. There are 14 residues in the CDR3. V shed 2 bases and J shed 7 bases, with 16 bases lying between them. The CDR3 is CASSLQGDLGEQYF. The CDR3 region has the DNA TGCGCCAGCAGCTTACAGGGTGATCTTGGTGAGCAGTACTTC.

The table lists this clone with a few counts. A far larger clone is only one base removed, so a read error is likely. This chain connects TRBV11-2 to TRBJ2-3; D unclear. The assigned J gene may be wrong: the sequence end matches TRBJ1-5 better. CDR3 length: 13 amino acids. The V gene's germline CDR1 is SGHAT and CDR2 FQNNGV. This chain's CDR3 is CASSLERQDTQHF. Written as DNA, the CDR3 is TGTGCCAGCAGCTTAGAGCGGCAGGATACGCAGCATTTT.

CDR3 bases: TGTGCCAGCAGCTCGGGAGGATTGGGTAGACATGAAAAACTGTTTTTT. Protein: CASSSGGLGRHEKLFF. The chain has TRBV13 and TRBJ1-4; D gene uncertain. Germline V gives CDR1 PRHDT, CDR2 FYEKMQ (reference sequence). The CDR3 is made up of 16 amino acids. The ends were cut back, 4 bases at V and 6 bases at J, with 18 bases in the middle.

This clone was seen a few times. CDR3 amino acids: CASRAGTSGNEQYF. The DNA for the CDR3 is TGTGCCAGCAGAGCGGGGACTAGCGGCAACGAGCAGTACTTC. The genes are TRBV5-4 and TRBJ2-7; 11 positions match TRBD2. The CDR3 totals 14 residues. Trimming took 5 bases from V and 5 from J; bases not matched to a gene: 6. CDR1 is SGHNT, CDR2 YYREEE, per germline (reference sequence).

The rearrangement joins TRBV5-1 to TRBJ1-1; D is uncertain. In germline, CDR1 is SGHRS, CDR2 YFSETQ. The germline V and J ends were trimmed by 5 bases and 0 bases, with 8 bases remaining between them. The CDR3 totals 13 residues. The CDR3 DNA reads as TGCGCCAGCAGTGACCCAATGAACACTGAAGCTTTCTTT. Its translation: CASSDPMNTEAFF.

Of note for this clone: Compared with germline, one end of the junction differs, possibly owing to a read error. The chain employs TRBV5-1 and TRBJ1-5; the D gene is possibly TRBD1 (5 bases). The CDR3 loop spans 16 amino acids. The germline CDR1 and CDR2 sequences are SGHRS and YFSETQ. CDR3 loop: CANSLNPDRYNQPQHF. The CDR3, as DNA: TGCGCCAACAGCTTGAATCCCGACAGATACAATCAGCCCCAGCATTTT.

This rearrangement joins TRBV7-9 to TRBJ2-2; a weak D match, TRBD1 (6 bases). The CDR3 spans 15 residues. V was shortened by 5 bases and J by 6 bases, with 16 bases between the two germline ends. The V gene's germline CDR1 is SEHNR and CDR2 FQNEAQ (reference sequence). CDR3 sequence: CASSPTPGEPGELFF. In DNA, the CDR3 is TGTGCCAGCAGCCCCACCCCAGGGGAACCCGGGGAGCTGTTTTTT.

The chain combines TRBV30 with TRBJ2-1, with a tentative D call TRBD2 (5 bases). Germline V lookup: CDR1 GTSNPN, CDR2 SVGIG (reference sequence). V was pared by 0 bases and J by 0 bases, with 12 bases between. The CDR3 runs to 16 residues. Here the CDR3 reads CAWSVGLIFSYNEQFF. The CDR3 coding sequence is TGTGCCTGGAGTGTAGGACTCATCTTCTCCTACAATGAGCAGTTCTTC.

The gene calls are TRBV7-9 and TRBJ2-3, with D unresolved. The length of the CDR3 is 15 residues. CDR1 is SEHNR, CDR2 FQNEAQ, per germline (reference sequence). V shed 2 bases and J shed 3 bases, with 12 bases lying between them. CDR3 in amino acids: CASSLRVTRTDTQYF. The DNA of the CDR3 is TGTGCCAGCAGCTTAAGGGTTACCCGGACAGATACGCAGTATTTT.

The chain recombines TRBV7-8 with TRBJ1-1, with D unclear. The CDR3 runs to 14 residues. V dropped 2 bases and J dropped 0 bases, with 7 bases sitting between them. The germline CDR1 and CDR2 sequences are SGHVS and FQNEAQ. The CDR3 region has the DNA TGTGCCAGCAGCTTACAAAGGGTGAACACTGAAGCTTTCTTT. Its protein product is CASSLQRVNTEAFF. Full variable domain (remainder filled in from reference TRBV7-8 and TRBJ1-1): GAGVSQSPRYKVAKRGQDVALRCDPISGHVSLFWYQQALGQGPEFLTYFQNEAQLDKSGLPSDRFFAERPEGSVSTLKIQRTQQEDSAVYLCASSLQRVNTEAFFGQGTRLTVV.

The rearrangement uses TRBV11-2 and TRBJ2-5; a weak D match, TRBD2 (6 bases). CDR1 and CDR2 (germline): SGHAT, FQNNGV. With 0 bases removed from V and 1 base from J, the gap between germline ends came to 12 bases. This CDR3 is 16 amino acids long. Here the CDR3 reads CASSLDVLGGQETQYF. CDR3 sequence (DNA): TGTGCCAGCAGCTTAGATGTACTGGGGGGCCAAGAGACCCAGTACTTC.

This chain connects TRBV28 to TRBJ2-1; perhaps TRBD1 as D (5 bases). Trimming left V 3 bases short and J 7 bases short, with 13 bases between. Per germline, CDR1 MDHEN and CDR2 SYDVKM. This CDR3 has 14 amino acids. CDR3 region: CASSLGQGGNEQFF. The CDR3 DNA is TGTGCCAGCAGTTTGGGGCAGGGTGGGAATGAGCAGTTCTTC.

The gene calls are TRBV11-2 and TRBJ2-7; TRBD2 is a possible D gene (7 bases). From germline, CDR1 is SGHAT and CDR2 FQNNGV. CDR3 length: 14 amino acids. V gave up 5 bases and J gave up 2 bases, with 13 bases separating them. CDR3 sequence (DNA): TGTGCCAGCAGCACACGAGGGGGGGCCTACGAGCAGTACTTC. Translated, it gives CASSTRGGAYEQYF.

Concerning this clone: A far larger clone lies a single base away; this is likely a read error. Distinct nucleotide sequences in the sample also encode this CDR3. The rearrangement uses TRBV5-1 and TRBJ1-1, with a weak D call TRBD1 (6 bases). This CDR3 is built from 14 residues. The germline V gene has CDR1 SGHRS and CDR2 YFSETQ. Trimming took off 5 bases at V and 5 bases at J, with 16 bases between the two ends. CDR3 coding DNA: TGCGCCAGCAGGTTGTCAGGGGCAGAAACTGAAGCTTTCTTT. It yields the protein CASRLSGAETEAFF.

The chain is built from TRBV7-9 and TRBJ2-1; TRBD1 might be the D (6 bases). CDR3 length: 12 amino acids. Trimming took 4 bases from V and 5 from J, leaving 6 bases between them. Germline assignment: CDR1 SEHNR and CDR2 FQNEAQ (reference sequence). The CDR3 DNA follows: TGTGCCAGCAGCTGGGACAACAATGAGCAGTTCTTC. It encodes CASSWDNNEQFF.

To note about this clone: The junction and the germline gene differ at one end; a read error may be behind it. The chain employs TRBV7-7 and TRBJ2-7, with D unresolved. This CDR3 region has 13 residues. Germline V lookup: CDR1 SSHAT, CDR2 FNYEAQ (reference sequence). The CDR3 spells CASSLDVLGEQYF. The CDR3 region has the DNA TGTGCTAGCAGCTTAGATGTTCTTGGCGAGCAGTACTTC.

This chain joins TRBV5-1 and TRBJ2-3; no clear D gene. Trimming removed 6 bases from V and 2 bases from J, with 13 bases in between. The CDR3 length is 14 residues. Germline lookup yields CDR1 SGHRS and CDR2 YFSETQ. The CDR3 nucleotides are TGCGCCAGCACCCTAATGACTCCCACAGATACGCAGTATTTT. Translating gives CASTLMTPTDTQYF. Looking up the rest from reference TRBV5-1 and TRBJ2-3 gives the full variable domain: KAGVTQTPRYLIKTRGQQVTLSCSPISGHRSVSWYQQTPGQGLQFLFEYFSETQRNKGNFPGRFSGRQFSNSRSEMNVSTLELGDSALYLCASTLMTPTDTQYFGPGTRLTVL.

The chain couples TRBV7-2 to TRBJ1-2; no clear D gene. The CDR3 runs to 12 residues. V was pared by 3 bases and J by 5 bases, with 7 bases between. Germline loops: CDR1 SGHTA, CDR2 FQGNSA. The CDR3 here is CASSFGGYGYTF. In nucleotides, the CDR3 is TGTGCCAGCAGCTTTGGAGGGTATGGCTACACCTTC.

This clone was picked up a small number of times. The chain is built from TRBV28 and TRBJ1-1; D is ambiguous. Germline V gives CDR1 MDHEN, CDR2 SYDVKM. Trimming pared 5 bases from V and 7 bases from J, leaving 11 bases between. This CDR3 has 12 residues. CDR3 region: CASSAVAGEAFF. The DNA of the CDR3 is TGTGCCAGCAGTGCTGTCGCGGGTGAAGCTTTCTTT.

This chain joins TRBV5-1 and TRBJ2-7, with a weak D call TRBD1 (6 bases). Germline V gene data show CDR1 as SGHRS and CDR2 as YFSETQ. CDR3 size: 13 residues. Trimming took 4 bases from V and 0 from J, leaving 8 bases between them. For the CDR3, the DNA is TGCGCCAGCAGCAGGGACATCTCCTACGAGCAGTACTTC. This gives the protein CASSRDISYEQYF.

This clone showed up just once. The rearrangement uses TRBV6-1 and TRBJ1-1; D is ambiguous. Deletions cut 5 bases from V and 6 bases from J, with 16 bases between. Germline V CDR1 and CDR2: MNHNS, SASEGT. CDR3 length equals 14 residues. The CDR3: CASSPRERASEAFF. CDR3 sequence (DNA): TGTGCCAGCAGTCCGAGGGAGAGGGCCTCTGAAGCTTTCTTT.